The source of this T cell receptor (beta chain) is a study of blood T cell repertoires in COVID-19. Data came from immunoSEQ multiplex PCR; TCRdb stores just in-frame clones and leaves some out. The table includes about 240,000 clones, 86% detected once. The germline CDR1 and CDR2 sequences are MNHEY and SMNVEV (reference sequence). The V and J ends lost 8 bases and 1 base respectively, with 12 bases between them. The CDR3 covers 14 residues. The sample consisted of peripheral blood. This clonotype was obtained from a man older than 75 with acute or convalescent COVID-19. The rearrangement joins TRBV27 to TRBJ1-5; D is unclear. CDR3 sequence (DNA): TGTGCCAGCTCCCTTGCACGGAGCAATCAGCCCCAGCATTTT. Translating gives CASSLARSNQPQHF.